This TCR beta chain was captured by sequencing in a study of blood T cell repertoires in COVID-19. The CDR3 runs to 13 residues. Trimming removed 5 bases from V and 7 bases from J, with 11 bases in between. Germline V gives CDR1 KGHSH, CDR2 LQKENI. This table comes from immunoSEQ multiplex PCR, and its TCRdb copy is limited to in-frame clones, with some not included. The data show roughly 62,000 clones, around 90% seen once. The sample was peripheral blood. The V and J genes are TRBV18 and TRBJ1-4; no clear D gene. The TCR was taken from a human donor with acute or convalescent COVID-19. The donor label of this sample is uncertain. The DNA for the CDR3 is TGTGCCAGCTCAAAAGACCGGGGTGAAAAACTGTTTTTT. This gives the protein CASSKDRGEKLFF.